A single sample gave rise to the 9 T cell receptor beta chains below, sequenced in a study of T cells in localized non-small cell lung cancer. TCRdb's copy holds only in-frame clones and misses some; the assay was immunoSEQ multiplex PCR. This table holds some 3,000 clones, roughly 25% found once. The specimen was lung tumor tissue, collected before any cancer treatment. These receptors all stem from a female donor of 60 years or more with stage I lung adenocarcinoma.

This clone ranks as medium-sized. The chain is built from TRBV11-3 and TRBJ2-7; D gene uncertain. The CDR3 runs to 15 residues. The germline CDR1 and CDR2 sequences are SGHNT and YENEEA. V shed 5 bases and J shed 0 bases, with 14 bases lying between them. The CDR3: CASSLTRINSYEQYF. For the CDR3, the DNA is TGTGCCAGCAGCCTTACTCGGATCAACTCCTACGAGCAGTACTTC.

The rearrangement uses TRBV28 and TRBJ2-1; TRBD2 agrees at 7 bases. J was trimmed by 4 bases and V by 7 bases; bases with no gene match: 10. There are 15 residues in the CDR3. The V gene's germline CDR1 is MDHEN and CDR2 SYDVKM. CDR3 in DNA: TGTGCCAGCACCTCCACCCAGGGAGGGTACAATGAGCAGTTCTTC. As protein: CASTSTQGGYNEQFF.

The genes are TRBV18 and TRBJ2-1, with TRBD2 matching 10 bases. Trimming at V came to 2 bases and at J to 7 bases, leaving 2 bases not matched to a gene. There are 14 residues in the CDR3. The germline CDR1 and CDR2 sequences are KGHSH and LQKENI. CDR3 region: CASSPTSGINEQFF. The CDR3 region has the DNA TGTGCCAGCTCACCAACTAGCGGGATAAATGAGCAGTTCTTC.

CDR3 region: CASSSRSGSNEQYF. CDR3 nucleotide sequence: TGTGCCAGCAGCTCCCGGTCAGGGAGCAACGAGCAGTACTTC. The V gene is TRBV11-3, the J gene TRBJ2-7, with D possibly called TRBD1 or TRBD2 (5 bases each). The CDR3 is 14 residues long. V was clipped by 4 bases and J by 5 bases, with 15 bases between them. Germline CDR1 and CDR2: SGHNT and YENEEA.

This clone was seen a few times. The V and J genes are TRBV6-8 and TRBJ2-7, with TRBD2 matching over 13 bases. The CDR3 totals 15 residues. Germline CDR1 and CDR2: MNHGY and SAAAGT. The V segment lost 6 bases and the J segment 7 bases; nucleotides outside the gene matches: 9. This chain's CDR3 is CASSPRLAGGPEQYF. CDR3 DNA: TGTGCCAGCAGCCCGAGACTAGCGGGGGGCCCTGAGCAGTACTTC.

This clone was seen a handful of times. The chain combines TRBV11-3 with TRBJ2-1, with 11 bases that match TRBD2. This CDR3 is 15 amino acids long. J lost 5 bases, V lost 5 bases, and 5 bases had no gene match. The V gene's germline CDR1 is SGHNT and CDR2 YENEEA. CDR3 residues: CASSSGTSGNNEQFF. CDR3 in DNA: TGTGCCAGCAGCAGCGGGACTAGCGGTAACAATGAGCAGTTCTTC.

This clone has a handful of counts. This rearrangement joins TRBV6-8 to TRBJ1-6; maybe TRBD1 (6 bases). The CDR3 length is 15 residues. From germline, CDR1 is MNHGY and CDR2 SAAAGT. Trimming shortened V by 6 bases and J by 11 bases, and 20 bases separated the two germline ends. The CDR3 is CASSDQGRGRTPLHF. The CDR3 DNA follows: TGTGCCAGCAGCGACCAGGGGAGGGGAAGGACACCCCTCCACTTT.

In its sample, this clone was seen a few times. The chain combines TRBV28 with TRBJ1-1; 9 nucleotides line up with TRBD1. From germline, CDR1 is MDHEN and CDR2 SYDVKM. The junction had 14 bases not matched to a gene; V was cut back by 8 bases and J by 4 bases. The CDR3 loop spans 16 amino acids. The CDR3 DNA reads as TGTGCCAGCCGTACGCGGGACAGGGCAGGAAGCACTGAAGCTTTCTTT. This translates into CASRTRDRAGSTEAFF.

The chain is built from TRBV14 and TRBJ2-1, with D tentatively TRBD2 (5 bases). The CDR3 runs 19 residues. Trimming stripped 1 base from V and 0 bases from J, with 19 bases between. The germline gives CDR1 SGHDN, CDR2 FVKESK. The CDR3 nucleotides are TGTGCCAGCAGCCAAGGGCTTCTAGCCCCACGGAGCTCCTACAATGAGCAGTTCTTC. Amino acids: CASSQGLLAPRSSYNEQFF.